What follows are 25 T cell receptor beta chains derived from one specimen sequenced in a study of CD8+CD57+ T cells in acquired aplastic anemia. Profiling of TCR beta VDJ combinations and CDR3 sequences used genomic DNA as template. TCRdb analysed the reads with MiXCR anew, one entry per CDR3 protein. The data hold 400,000 to 450,000 distinct CDR3 sequences, with 65% to 80% observed a single time. The specimen was sorted CD4+, CD8+, or CD8+CD57+ T cells (not recorded which) from PBMCs. The origin of the receptors is a human donor in good health, serving as a control.

This clonotype showed up many times. This chain links TRBV27 with TRBJ1-6; 12 nucleotides agree with TRBD1. From germline, CDR1 is MNHEY and CDR2 SMNVEV (reference sequence). V trimming: 5 bases; J trimming: 9 bases; junction bases outside the gene matches: 11. This CDR3 spans 17 amino acids. CDR3: CASSPRVGTGGSSPLHF. For the CDR3, the DNA is TGTGCCAGCAGTCCCAGGGTCGGGACAGGGGGCAGTTCACCCCTCCACTTT.

This sequence joins TRBV7-9 and TRBJ2-7, with a possible D match to TRBD1 (6 bases). Between the trimmed V and J ends, which lost 5 bases and 5 bases, there was a span of 19 bases. CDR3 length: 15 amino acids. Germline CDR1 SEHNR, CDR2 FQNEAQ (reference sequence). CDR3 sequence reads: CASSVEGQQGNEQYF. CDR3 sequence (DNA): TGTGCCAGCAGCGTAGAAGGACAGCAAGGCAACGAGCAGTACTTC.

About this clonotype: One base away lies a much larger clone, so this may be a sequencing read error. CDR3 DNA: TGTGCCAGCAGTGTCGGGACGACCGAGGGGGGCTACACCTTC. It yields the protein CASSVGTTEGGYTF. The chain has TRBV12-5 and TRBJ1-2; TRBD1 is a possible D gene (5 bases). CDR1 and CDR2 from the germline V gene are LGHNT and FRNRAP. The CDR3 runs 14 residues.

The chain employs TRBV28 and TRBJ2-1; D not certain. Germline V gene data show CDR1 as MDHEN and CDR2 as SYDVKM. The CDR3 loop spans 11 amino acids. The CDR3 region is CESDLINEQFF. The CDR3 coding sequence is TGTGAGTCTGACCTGATTAATGAGCAGTTCTTC.

Note on this clonotype: The CDR3 end shows no conserved phenylalanine or tryptophan, and so a read error is likely. Because the CDR3's place on the DNA is in doubt, the DNA is left out and the CDR3 is given as listed by TCRdb. The chain recombines TRBV29-1 with TRBJ1-5. Germline lookup yields CDR1 SQVTM and CDR2 ANQGSEA. The CDR3 is 13 residues long, counting both termini. The CDR3 reads CSVELSAYQPLHV.

This clonotype has just one count. The CDR3 sequence is CASSSDGGNYGYTF. CDR3 DNA sequence: TGTGCCAGCAGTTCGGACGGGGGGAACTATGGCTACACCTTC. The chain recombines TRBV6-5 with TRBJ1-2, with a tentative D call TRBD1 (5 bases). V lost 4 bases and J lost 2, with 11 bases in between. CDR1 MNHEY and CDR2 SVGAGI come from the germline V gene. The CDR3 runs to 14 residues.

This clonotype was recorded many times. The gene calls are TRBV2 and TRBJ1-5; D possibly corresponds to TRBD1 (5 bases). The CDR3 extends over 14 amino acids. Germline CDR1 is SNHLY and CDR2 is FYNNEI. V was shortened by 4 bases and J by 5 bases, with 12 bases between the two germline ends. The CDR3 sequence: CASSVRGVDQPQHF. The CDR3 DNA reads as TGTGCCAGCAGTGTTAGGGGTGTTGATCAGCCCCAGCATTTT.

This clonotype turned up a few times. The V gene is TRBV10-2, the J gene TRBJ2-7; 9 nucleotides match TRBD1. Germline V lookup: CDR1 WSHSY, CDR2 SAAADI. The CDR3 loop spans 13 amino acids. CDR3 sequence reads: CTTGDRESYEQYF. The CDR3 coding sequence is TGCACCACCGGGGACAGGGAATCCTACGAGCAGTACTTC.

The chain couples TRBV5-5 to TRBJ1-2; no clear D. From germline, CDR1 is SGHKS and CDR2 YYEKEE (reference sequence). V was trimmed by 2 bases and J by 4 bases, leaving 21 bases between them. The CDR3 extends over 17 amino acids. The CDR3 here is CASSFDAQRRFSYGYTF. The CDR3 DNA sequence: TGTGCCAGCAGCTTCGACGCACAGCGGAGGTTTTCCTATGGCTACACCTTC.

The V gene is TRBV9, the J gene TRBJ2-7; D perhaps matches TRBD2 (6 bases). In germline, CDR1 is SGDLS, CDR2 YYNGEE. CDR3 length: 14 residues. V was shortened by 2 bases and J by 13 bases, with 22 bases between the two germline ends. CDR3 DNA: TGTGCCAGCAGCGTGCCCTTCTCGGGGGTCAAGATATACTTC. It specifies CASSVPFSGVKIYF. The variable domain in full, completed from reference TRBV9 and TRBJ2-7, reads DSGVTQTPKHLITATGQRVTLRCSPRSGDLSVYWYQQSLDQGLQFLIQYYNGEERAKGNILERFSAQQFPDLHSELNLSSLELGDSALYFCASSVPFSGVKIYFGPGTRLTVT.

The chain has TRBV24-1 and TRBJ2-7; 7 bases map to TRBD1. Germline CDR1 and CDR2: KGHDR and SFDVKD. The CDR3 length is 14 residues. The trim removed 6 bases at V and 10 bases at J, leaving 14 bases unmatched. The CDR3, as DNA: TGTGCCACCAGTCCCGGGACAGAGTCGGAGGCCCAGTACTTC. Its protein product is CATSPGTESEAQYF.

This sequence joins TRBV20-1 and TRBJ1-2; D not certain. Germline values: CDR1 DFQATT, CDR2 SNEGSKA (reference sequence). Trimming took off 5 bases at V and 2 bases at J, with 15 bases between the two ends. CDR3 length equals 14 residues. The CDR3 DNA follows: TGCAGTGCTTACCAAGCTGGGAAAAACTATGGCTACACCTTC. Amino acids: CSAYQAGKNYGYTF.

V gene TRBV12-3 or TRBV12-4 combines with J gene TRBJ2-3, with D possibly being TRBD2 (5 bases). The CDR3 has 13 residues. The ends were cut back, 6 bases at V and 5 bases at J, with 12 bases in the middle. The CDR3 protein is CASSPRREDTQYF. The CDR3 DNA sequence: TGTGCCAGCAGCCCCCGACGGGAAGATACGCAGTATTTT.

This clonotype was found many times. This rearrangement joins TRBV20-1 to TRBJ2-3; perhaps D is TRBD1 or TRBD2 (5 bases each). Trimming took off 6 bases at V and 7 bases at J, with 17 bases between the two ends. CDR3 size: 13 residues. Germline loops: CDR1 DFQATT, CDR2 SNEGSKA (reference sequence). CDR3 in amino acids: CSAINVGTNTQYF. The CDR3 DNA sequence: TGCAGTGCCATAAATGTGGGGACCAATACGCAGTATTTT.

This clonotype was seen only once. A much larger clone is a single base away; this may be a read error. As the CDR3 is not closed by the conserved phenylalanine or tryptophan, this likely results from a read error. This rearrangement joins TRBV20-1 to TRBJ2-7, with 7 bases aligning to TRBD2. This CDR3 region has 16 residues. J was trimmed by 8 bases and V by 0 bases; bases with no gene match: 16. Germline assignment: CDR1 DFQATT and CDR2 SNEGSKA (reference sequence). DNA of the CDR3: TGCAGTGCTAGAGAAAGATGGGGAGGGGTGAATTGGAAGCAGTACCTC. It is translated as CSARERWGGVNWKQYL.

Written as DNA, the CDR3 is TGTGCCAGCAGCTCCGAGGGAGGGGAGCAGCCACAGCACCACTTT. Translating gives CASSSEGGEQPQHHF. The chain couples TRBV7-2 to TRBJ1-6, with a tentative D call TRBD1 (5 bases). Germline lookup yields CDR1 SGHTA and CDR2 FQGNSA. V was shortened by 4 bases and J by 18 bases, with 25 bases between the two germline ends. The CDR3 covers 15 residues.

Concerning this clonotype: Sequence at one end of the junction differs from germline and may be a read error. The chain employs TRBV7-2 and TRBJ2-7; a possible D gene is TRBD1 (6 bases). The V gene's germline CDR1 is SGHTA and CDR2 FQGNSA. The CDR3 is 14 residues long. The CDR3 protein is CASSEDQGTEKAFF. The CDR3 DNA reads TGTGCCAGCAGCGAAGACCAGGGGACGGAAAAAGCTTTCTTC.

About this clonotype itself: Sequence at one end of the junction differs from germline and may be a read error. The chain has TRBV7-2 and TRBJ1-3, with TRBD1 as a possible D gene (5 bases). The germline gives CDR1 SGHTA, CDR2 FQGNSA. The CDR3 spans 16 residues. CDR3 coding DNA: TGTGCCAGCAGCCCCGCGGGACCGAGCTCTAGAAACACCATATATTTT. It yields the protein CASSPAGPSSRNTIYF.

In regard to this clonotype: The junction shows a germline mismatch at one end, possibly a read error. This rearrangement joins TRBV12-5 to TRBJ2-2, with TRBD2 matching 10 bases. This CDR3 contains 18 residues. Germline CDR1 LGHNT, CDR2 FRNRAP. The CDR3 region is CASGVVLGTSENTGELFF. Written as DNA, the CDR3 is TGTGCCAGTGGTGTAGTTCTAGGGACTAGCGAGAACACCGGGGAGCTGTTTTTT.

This clonotype was counted a few times. A much larger clone lies one base from this, so it may be a read error. V is TRBV12-5 and J is TRBJ2-7, with D perhaps matching TRBD2 (6 bases). Trimming took 1 base from V and 3 from J, leaving 16 bases between them. The CDR3 is 16 amino acids. The germline gives CDR1 LGHNT, CDR2 FRNRAP. CDR3: CASGLEPRKGGYEQYF. CDR3 nucleotide sequence: TGTGCTAGTGGTTTGGAGCCACGGAAGGGAGGCTACGAGCAGTACTTC.

This clonotype was seen a single time. This chain links TRBV5-1 with TRBJ1-6; 11 positions match TRBD1. Germline V gives CDR1 SGHRS, CDR2 YFSETQ. This CDR3 contains 13 residues. J lost 13 bases, V lost 3 bases, and 3 bases had no gene match. CDR3 DNA sequence: TGCGCCAGCAGCTGGGACAGGGGGAGTCCCCTCCACTTT. It codes for CASSWDRGSPLHF.

This chain connects TRBV6-1 to TRBJ2-2; a weak D match, TRBD2 (6 bases). From germline, CDR1 is MNHNS and CDR2 SASEGT. This CDR3 has 15 residues. The V end lost 4 bases, the J end lost 4 bases, and 13 bases lay between the germline ends. For the CDR3, the DNA is TGTGCCAGCAGTGGGGGGACTGGGGTCACCGGGGAGCTGTTTTTT. Translation gives CASSGGTGVTGELFF.

This clonotype was counted a single time. V is TRBV5-1 and J is TRBJ1-6, with 7 positions matching TRBD1. The J segment lost 11 bases and the V segment lost 4 bases, leaving 12 bases of the junction unmatched. The germline gives CDR1 SGHRS, CDR2 YFSETQ. The CDR3 totals 15 residues. Here the CDR3 DNA reads TGCGCCAGCAGCCCGGGGGACAGATGGGAGCCACCCCTCCACTTT. Its translation: CASSPGDRWEPPLHF. Variable domain in full (rest from reference TRBV5-1 and TRBJ1-6): KAGVTQTPRYLIKTRGQQVTLSCSPISGHRSVSWYQQTPGQGLQFLFEYFSETQRNKGNFPGRFSGRQFSNSRSEMNVSTLELGDSALYLCASSPGDRWEPPLHFGNGTRLTVT.

V gene TRBV20-1 combines with J gene TRBJ2-5; D gene uncertain. The CDR3 contains 12 residues. Germline CDR1 and CDR2: DFQATT and SNEGSKA (reference sequence). V was trimmed by 4 bases and J by 1 base, leaving 7 bases between them. CDR3 nucleotide sequence: TGCAGTGCTACGCCAGGCCAAGAGACCCAGTACTTC. This codes for CSATPGQETQYF.

Remarks on this clonotype: Without the conserved terminal phenylalanine or tryptophan, this CDR3 likely stems from a read error. The limits of the CDR3 on the DNA are not certain, so only TCRdb's listed CDR3 is given. The chain links TRBV7-6 to TRBJ1-4; TRBD1 reflects the table's D call only, with no check against the DNA. The CDR3 is 13 residues long, ends included. Per germline, CDR1 SGHVS and CDR2 FNYEAQ. The CDR3 loop is CASTPSGETQLFG.